The 22 T cell receptor beta chains below all came from one sample that was sequenced in a study of blood T cell repertoires in COVID-19. TCRdb's table, derived via immunoSEQ multiplex PCR, lists solely in-frame clones and lacks some. The data contain 250,000 to 350,000 clones, approximately 86% of them singletons. Sequenced sample: peripheral blood. All receptors come from a woman in her fifties or sixties who had recovered from COVID-19.

The V gene is TRBV18, the J gene TRBJ1-4; TRBD1 matches 7 bases. Unmatched junction bases numbered 15, after V lost 6 bases and J lost 8 bases. From germline, CDR1 is KGHSH and CDR2 LQKENI. This CDR3 region has 16 residues. The CDR3 coding sequence is TGTGCCAGCTCGCGGGAACTGACAGGGCGTAGGGAAAAACTGTTTTTT. Translating gives CASSRELTGRREKLFF.

The chain couples TRBV12-3 or TRBV12-4 to TRBJ1-2; 9 bases map to TRBD1. The V gene end was trimmed by 7 bases and the J gene end by 5 bases; junction bases not matched to a gene: 2. CDR3 length: 12 amino acids. In DNA, the CDR3 is TGTGCCAGCACCGGACAGGGGTATGGCTACACCTTC. It codes for CASTGQGYGYTF.

The chain combines TRBV5-1 with TRBJ1-4; D is possibly TRBD1 (5 bases). Between the trimmed V and J ends, which lost 0 bases and 8 bases, there was a span of 14 bases. Germline V gives CDR1 SGHRS, CDR2 YFSETQ. The CDR3 has 15 amino acids. As DNA, the CDR3 is TGCGCCAGCAGCTTGGAAATAGGATCAGGGGAAAAACTGTTTTTT. The encoded protein is CASSLEIGSGEKLFF.

V gene TRBV11-2 combines with J gene TRBJ2-1; 13 bases map to TRBD2. This CDR3 has 16 residues. Germline V CDR1 and CDR2: SGHAT, FQNNGV. With 4 bases clipped from V and 10 bases from J, the junction kept 10 bases outside the gene matches. For the CDR3, the DNA is TGTGCCAGCAGCTCCCTCTCACTAGCGGGAGGGGGGGAGCAGTTCTTC. Its translation is CASSSLSLAGGGEQFF.

The rearrangement uses TRBV7-3 and TRBJ2-3; 7 bases align to TRBD2. The V segment lost 2 bases and the J segment 4 bases; nucleotides outside the gene matches: 6. CDR3 size: 15 residues. The germline gives CDR1 SGHTA, CDR2 FQGTGA. The CDR3 sequence is CASSLGSAGPDTQYF. CDR3 in DNA: TGTGCCAGCAGCTTAGGATCAGCGGGGCCAGATACGCAGTATTTT.

The gene calls are TRBV4-1 and TRBJ2-7, with a possible D match to TRBD1 (6 bases). The CDR3 runs 16 residues. From germline, CDR1 is MGHRA and CDR2 YSYEKL. With 3 bases removed from V and 5 bases from J, the gap between germline ends came to 20 bases. The CDR3 reads CASSHNDRTLYNEQYF. The DNA of the CDR3 is TGCGCCAGCAGCCATAATGACAGGACTTTATACAACGAGCAGTACTTC.

The chain uses TRBV12-5 and TRBJ1-4; D possibly corresponds to TRBD1 (5 bases). This CDR3 contains 16 residues. Germline loops: CDR1 LGHNT, CDR2 FRNRAP. Trimming cost V 0 bases and J 4 bases, with 12 bases left between them. CDR3 protein: CASGLVLGGDNEKLFF. The CDR3 DNA follows: TGTGCTAGTGGTTTGGTACTGGGGGGGGATAATGAAAAACTGTTTTTT.

The chain joins TRBV7-9 to TRBJ1-1; D is uncertain. The CDR3 sequence is 12 residues long. Trimming removed 5 bases at V and 7 bases at J, with 11 bases between. Germline values: CDR1 SEHNR, CDR2 FQNEAQ (reference sequence). This chain's CDR3 is CASSQSTGEAFF. The CDR3 DNA sequence: TGTGCCAGCAGCCAGTCAACGGGTGAAGCTTTCTTT.

The chain recombines TRBV13 with TRBJ2-7; 9 bases fit TRBD1. The ends lost 4 bases at V and 2 bases at J; junction bases unmatched: 6. The CDR3 is made up of 15 amino acids. The germline V gene encodes CDR1 PRHDT and CDR2 FYEKMQ (reference sequence). The CDR3 loop is CASSSSGQGTYEQYF. CDR3 sequence (DNA): TGTGCCAGCAGCTCCTCGGGACAGGGAACCTACGAGCAGTACTTC.

The chain is built from TRBV6-5 and TRBJ1-2, with TRBD1 as a possible D gene (5 bases). This CDR3 region has 15 residues. Germline CDR1 MNHEY, CDR2 SVGAGI. The germline V and J ends were trimmed by 8 bases and 0 bases, with 16 bases remaining between them. Written as DNA, the CDR3 is TGTGCCAGCTCCTCCTCAGGGTTTTCTAACTATGGCTACACCTTC. It is translated as CASSSSGFSNYGYTF.

The chain uses TRBV4-3 and TRBJ1-3; D is unclear. Germline CDR1 is LGHNA and CDR2 is YSLEER. Trimming removed 0 bases at V and 3 bases at J, with 12 bases between. This CDR3 has 16 amino acids. CDR3 sequence reads: CASSQDRAGFGNTIYF. The DNA of the CDR3 is TGCGCCAGCAGCCAAGATCGGGCGGGTTTTGGAAACACCATATATTTT.

V and J are TRBV5-1 and TRBJ2-3; 8 nucleotides agree with TRBD1. V shed 6 bases and J 4 bases; nucleotides not matched to a gene: 10. Per germline, CDR1 SGHRS and CDR2 YFSETQ. The CDR3 covers 15 residues. The CDR3 coding sequence is TGCGCCAGCATATTTGGACAGGGTCTCGCAGATACGCAGTATTTT. Encoded protein: CASIFGQGLADTQYF.

The rearrangement joins TRBV2 to TRBJ2-2, with a weak D call TRBD1 (6 bases). The V gene's germline CDR1 is SNHLY and CDR2 FYNNEI. The V and J ends lost 4 bases and 3 bases respectively, with 9 bases between them. The CDR3 is 14 amino acids. Here the CDR3 reads CASSAQGHTGELFF. The CDR3, as DNA: TGTGCCAGCAGTGCACAGGGTCACACCGGGGAGCTGTTTTTT. Together with reference TRBV2 and TRBJ2-2, the CDR3 gives the full variable domain: EPEVTQTPSHQVTQMGQEVILRCVPISNHLYFYWYRQILGQKVEFLVSFYNNEISEKSEIFDDQFSVERPDGSNFTLKIRSTKLEDSAMYFCASSAQGHTGELFFGEGSRLTVL.

V usage is TRBV30 and J usage is TRBJ2-7, with 9 positions matching TRBD1. The CDR3 totals 15 residues. In germline, CDR1 is GTSNPN, CDR2 SVGIG (reference sequence). After removal of 0 bases from V and 2 bases from J, the junction contained 5 bases not matched to a gene. The CDR3 nucleotides are TGTGCCTGGAGTGTACGGGACAGGGTTACCTACGAGCAGTACTTC. It yields the protein CAWSVRDRVTYEQYF.

V usage is TRBV11-2 and J usage is TRBJ1-2; 7 bases agree with TRBD1. The ends lost 3 bases at V and 4 bases at J; junction bases unmatched: 11. CDR1 SGHAT and CDR2 FQNNGV come from the germline V gene. This CDR3 has 16 residues. The CDR3 here is CASSFFGRGSTYGYTF. For the CDR3, the DNA is TGTGCCAGCAGCTTTTTTGGCAGGGGGTCGACCTATGGCTACACCTTC.

The chain recombines TRBV30 with TRBJ1-1; tentative D call: TRBD1 (5 bases). The CDR3 totals 13 residues. The germline CDR1 and CDR2 sequences are GTSNPN and SVGIG (reference sequence). Trimming stripped 0 bases from V and 7 bases from J, with 12 bases between. CDR3 sequence reads: CAWSVAAGGEAFF. The CDR3 region has the DNA TGTGCCTGGAGTGTGGCCGCGGGGGGTGAAGCTTTCTTT.

This chain joins TRBV5-1 and TRBJ2-7; tentatively, D is TRBD1 (6 bases). Trimming stripped 4 bases from V and 1 base from J, with 12 bases between. The CDR3 extends over 14 amino acids. Germline V lookup: CDR1 SGHRS, CDR2 YFSETQ. CDR3 region: CASSRTERSYEQYF. DNA of the CDR3: TGCGCCAGCAGCCGGACAGAGAGGTCCTACGAGCAGTACTTC.

V usage is TRBV18 and J usage is TRBJ1-5; possible D gene TRBD1, 6 bases. V dropped 5 bases and J dropped 0 bases, with 14 bases sitting between them. Germline V gene sequence: CDR1 KGHSH, CDR2 LQKENI. This CDR3 is 16 amino acids long. CDR3: CASSDDRSHSNQPQHF. In DNA form, the CDR3 reads TGTGCCAGCTCAGACGACAGGTCTCATAGCAATCAGCCCCAGCATTTT.

This chain connects TRBV18 to TRBJ1-4, with 7 bases fitting TRBD1. CDR1 and CDR2 from the germline V gene are KGHSH and LQKENI. Trimming at V came to 3 bases and at J to 7 bases, leaving 2 bases not matched to a gene. The CDR3 sequence is 13 residues long. This CDR3 reads CASSPRQGEKLFF. CDR3 bases: TGTGCCAGCTCACCTAGACAGGGTGAAAAACTGTTTTTT.

This rearrangement joins TRBV7-9 to TRBJ2-7, with 9 nucleotides matching TRBD1. Looked up from germline, CDR1 is SEHNR and CDR2 is FQNEAQ (reference sequence). The CDR3 has 15 amino acids. J was trimmed by 1 base and V by 3 bases; bases with no gene match: 4. CDR3 DNA: TGTGCCAGCAGCTTTGAGACAGGGGGTTCCTACGAGCAGTACTTC. Translating gives CASSFETGGSYEQYF.

The chain carries TRBV15 and TRBJ2-7; 11 bases align to TRBD1. Germline trimming cut 1 base from V and 4 bases from J; bases unmatched to any gene: 3. CDR3 length equals 15 residues. The germline gives CDR1 LNHNV, CDR2 YYDKDF (reference sequence). The CDR3 sequence is CATSRGGQGGYEQYF. The DNA of the CDR3 is TGTGCCACCAGCAGAGGGGGACAGGGGGGTTACGAGCAGTACTTC.

V and J are TRBV20-1 and TRBJ1-1, with D uncertain. Germline assignment: CDR1 DFQATT and CDR2 SNEGSKA (reference sequence). V lost 3 bases and J 1 base, leaving 9 bases between the germline ends. The CDR3 runs to 13 residues. The CDR3 DNA sequence: TGCAGTGCTAGTGGCCGGGAGAACACTGAAGCTTTCTTT. It specifies CSASGRENTEAFF.